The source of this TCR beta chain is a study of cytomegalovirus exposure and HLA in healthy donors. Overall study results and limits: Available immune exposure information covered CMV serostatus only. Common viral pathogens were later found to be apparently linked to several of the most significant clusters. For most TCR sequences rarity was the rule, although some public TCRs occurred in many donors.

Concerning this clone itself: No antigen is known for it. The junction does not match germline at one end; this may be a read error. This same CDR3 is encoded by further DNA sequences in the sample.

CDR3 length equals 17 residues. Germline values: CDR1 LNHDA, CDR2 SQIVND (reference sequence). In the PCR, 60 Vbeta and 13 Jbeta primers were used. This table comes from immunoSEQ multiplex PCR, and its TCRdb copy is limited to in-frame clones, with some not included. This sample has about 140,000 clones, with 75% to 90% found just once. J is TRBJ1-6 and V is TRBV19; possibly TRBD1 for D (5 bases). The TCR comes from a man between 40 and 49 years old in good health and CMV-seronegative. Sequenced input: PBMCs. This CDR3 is CASSILATVSYNSPLHF. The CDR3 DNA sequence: TGTGCCAGTAGTATACTCGCGACAGTCTCCTATAATTCCCCCCTCCACTTT.